These 21 T cell receptor beta chains came from one sample sequenced in a study of T cells expressing NK-cell markers. TCRdb re-called the 5' RACE reads and gives one entry per CDR3 protein, without DNA. Recorded for this sample: some 450,000 distinct CDR3 sequences. The sample comprised blood T cells: a sorted CD56 or NKG2C T cell subset, CD4+ or CD8+ T cells, or bulk PBMC T cells (not recorded which). All receptors come from a woman aged 18-70 years in good health.

CDR3 residues: CSAFTGRTGELFF. The chain recombines TRBV20-1 with TRBJ2-2; TCRdb reports TRBD1, a call that lacks DNA to check it against. The CDR3 loop spans 13 amino acids. Germline CDR1 and CDR2: DFQATT and SNEGSKA (reference sequence).

V gene TRBV7-3 combines with J gene TRBJ2-6. The length of the CDR3 is 17 residues. In germline, CDR1 is SGHTA, CDR2 FQGTGA. CDR3 residues: CASSSVALFSGANVLTF.

This chain links TRBV20-1 with TRBJ1-1; TCRdb gives TRBD1 as the D gene, but with no DNA this cannot be confirmed. The CDR3 consists of 16 residues. Germline CDR1 reads DFQATT; CDR2 reads SNEGSKA (reference sequence). CDR3 protein: CSASSGLGQPNTEAFF.

The chain uses TRBV3-1 and TRBJ1-2. Germline loops: CDR1 LGHDT, CDR2 YNNKEL (reference sequence). This CDR3 comprises 16 residues. CDR3 residues: CASSQDGFSPNYGYTF.

CDR3 protein: CASSSTSSYNSPLHF. The chain combines TRBV6-5 with TRBJ1-6. The CDR3 totals 15 residues. Germline V lookup: CDR1 MNHEY, CDR2 SVGAGI.

The chain is built from TRBV5-1 and TRBJ1-4. CDR1 SGHRS and CDR2 YFSETQ come from the germline V gene. This CDR3 has 12 amino acids. The CDR3 sequence is CASSLVGEKLFF. Full variable domain (rest looked up from reference TRBV5-1 and TRBJ1-4): KAGVTQTPRYLIKTRGQQVTLSCSPISGHRSVSWYQQTPGQGLQFLFEYFSETQRNKGNFPGRFSGRQFSNSRSEMNVSTLELGDSALYLCASSLVGEKLFFGSGTQLSVL.

V usage is TRBV28 and J usage is TRBJ1-6; TCRdb proposes TRBD1, but this gene call is untestable without DNA. In germline, CDR1 is MDHEN, CDR2 SYDVKM. This CDR3 comprises 15 residues. This CDR3 reads CASRPSRQGFSPLHF. Based on the CDR3 plus reference TRBV28 and TRBJ1-6, the full variable domain is DVKVTQSSRYLVKRTGEKVFLECVQDMDHENMFWYRQDPGLGLRLIYFSYDVKMKEKGDIPEGYSVSREKKERFSLILESASTNQTSMYLCASRPSRQGFSPLHFGNGTRLTVT.

The genes are TRBV4-3 and TRBJ1-3. Germline-derived CDR1 and CDR2 are LGHNA and YSLEER. The CDR3 contains 15 residues. The CDR3 here is CASSQTAGPGNTIYF.

The chain joins TRBV7-2 to TRBJ2-1; TCRdb's D call, TRBD1, is unchecked because there is no DNA. The CDR3 has 15 residues. Germline CDR1 reads SGHTA; CDR2 reads FQGNSA. Here the CDR3 reads CASSADRGNYNEQFF.

This chain uses TRBV14 with TRBJ2-3; TCRdb names TRBD1, which stays unverified in the absence of DNA. CDR1 and CDR2 from the germline V gene are SGHDN and FVKESK. The CDR3 contains 15 residues. This CDR3 reads CASSLRERSTDTQYF.

This rearrangement joins TRBV7-6 to TRBJ2-1; TCRdb designates TRBD2, a call that cannot be tested without DNA. This CDR3 spans 16 amino acids. Germline CDR1 and CDR2: SGHVS and FNYEAQ. Here the CDR3 reads CASSLGTSGRGDEQFF.

The chain combines TRBV19 with TRBJ1-5. Germline loops: CDR1 LNHDA, CDR2 SQIVND (reference sequence). The CDR3 is 14 amino acids. The CDR3 is CASSIYRINQPQHF. Filled out from reference TRBV19 and TRBJ1-5, the complete variable domain reads DGGITQSPKYLFRKEGQNVTLSCEQNLNHDAMYWYRQDPGQGLRLIYYSQIVNDFQKGDIAEGYSVSREKKESFPLTVTSAQKNPTAFYLCASSIYRINQPQHFGDGTRLSIL.

The CDR3 loop is CASSPTGDGETQYF. V gene TRBV18 combines with J gene TRBJ2-5; TCRdb picks TRBD1, but there is no DNA to check that call. CDR3 length: 14 residues. The germline V gene encodes CDR1 KGHSH and CDR2 LQKENI.

The rearrangement joins TRBV20-1 to TRBJ2-3; TCRdb gives TRBD2 as the D gene, but with no DNA this cannot be confirmed. The CDR3 is 16 residues long. Looked up from germline, CDR1 is DFQATT and CDR2 is SNEGSKA (reference sequence). The CDR3 protein is CSARDYTSGPTDTQYF.

The rearrangement uses TRBV6-1 and TRBJ2-7; the TCRdb D gene call, TRBD1, has no DNA to confirm it. The CDR3 consists of 16 residues. Looked up from germline, CDR1 is MNHNS and CDR2 is SASEGT. This CDR3 is CASGLTPGLGSYEQYF.

V is TRBV15 and J is TRBJ2-5. Germline-derived CDR1 and CDR2 are LNHNV and YYDKDF (reference sequence). The CDR3 contains 15 residues. The CDR3: CATKAGSLSIETQYF.

V gene TRBV6-1 combines with J gene TRBJ2-1; TCRdb gives TRBD2 as the D gene, but with no DNA this cannot be confirmed. This CDR3 comprises 16 residues. CDR1 is MNHNS, CDR2 SASEGT, per germline. The CDR3 loop is CASSEALQGGWNEQFF.

V is TRBV20-1 and J is TRBJ2-1. The CDR3 sequence is 14 residues long. The V gene's germline CDR1 is DFQATT and CDR2 SNEGSKA (reference sequence). CDR3: CSARQHEPYNEQFF.

The chain uses TRBV12-3 or TRBV12-4 and TRBJ2-7; TCRdb's D call of TRBD1 is untestable without DNA. The CDR3 has 17 residues. The CDR3 sequence is CASSLVFGDLQFYEQYF.

The chain employs TRBV20-1 and TRBJ2-5; checking the TCRdb D call of TRBD1 is not possible without DNA. The CDR3 is 15 residues long. Germline V lookup: CDR1 DFQATT, CDR2 SNEGSKA (reference sequence). The CDR3 here is CSARGDRGYQETQYF.

This sequence joins TRBV7-2 and TRBJ2-2. Germline assignment: CDR1 SGHTA and CDR2 FQGNSA. The CDR3 totals 12 residues. The CDR3: CASSLGVTELFF. Together with reference TRBV7-2 and TRBJ2-2, the CDR3 gives the full variable domain: GAGVSQSPSNKVTEKGKDVELRCDPISGHTALYWYRQSLGQGLEFLIYFQGNSAPDKSGLPSDRFSAERTGGSVSTLTIQRTQQEDSAVYLCASSLGVTELFFGEGSRLTVL.